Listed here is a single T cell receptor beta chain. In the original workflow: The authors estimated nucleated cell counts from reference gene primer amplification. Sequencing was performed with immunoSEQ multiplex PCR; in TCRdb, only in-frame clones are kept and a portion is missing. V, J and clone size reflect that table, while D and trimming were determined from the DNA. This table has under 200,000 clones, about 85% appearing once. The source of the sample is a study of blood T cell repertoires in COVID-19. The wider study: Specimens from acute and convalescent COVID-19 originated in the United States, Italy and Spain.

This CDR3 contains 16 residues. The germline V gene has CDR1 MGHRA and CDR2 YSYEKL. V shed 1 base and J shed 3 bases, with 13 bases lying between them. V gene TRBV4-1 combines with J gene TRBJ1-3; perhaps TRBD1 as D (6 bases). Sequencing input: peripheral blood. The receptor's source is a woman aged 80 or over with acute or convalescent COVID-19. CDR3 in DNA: TGCGCCAGCAGCCAAGTCGGTGCAGGGGTTGGAAACACCATATATTTT. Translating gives CASSQVGAGVGNTIYF.